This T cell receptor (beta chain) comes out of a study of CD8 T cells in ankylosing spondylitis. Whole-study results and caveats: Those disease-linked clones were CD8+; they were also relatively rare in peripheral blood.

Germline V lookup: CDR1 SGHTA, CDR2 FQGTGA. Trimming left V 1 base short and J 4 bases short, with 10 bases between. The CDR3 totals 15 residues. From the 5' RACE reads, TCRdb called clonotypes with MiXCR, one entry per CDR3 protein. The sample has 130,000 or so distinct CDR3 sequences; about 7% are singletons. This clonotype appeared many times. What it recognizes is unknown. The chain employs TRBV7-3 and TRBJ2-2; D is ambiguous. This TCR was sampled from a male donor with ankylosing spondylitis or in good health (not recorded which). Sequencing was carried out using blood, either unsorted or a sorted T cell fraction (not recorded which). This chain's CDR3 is CASSLRGPLTGELFF. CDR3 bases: TGTGCCAGCAGCTTAAGGGGTCCCCTCACCGGGGAGCTGTTTTTT.